Detailed here is one T cell receptor beta chain. Its antigen is as yet unknown. CDR1 is LNHNV, CDR2 YYDKDF, per germline (reference sequence). The CDR3 runs to 15 residues. The source of the sample is a study of CXCR3-negative and CXCR3-positive naive CD8 T cells. Study results and caveats: Both of the naive subsets showed about the same high diversity, but memory CD8+ cells had much less.

The libraries of TRB cDNA were constructed through 5' RACE using UMI labels. TCRdb reprocessed the 5' RACE reads and keeps a single row for each CDR3 protein, giving no DNA. Recorded here are about 40,000 distinct CDR3 sequences; the top ten clones represent roughly 10%. The sequence was obtained from a human donor in good health. Some clones in this sample may be carry-over from other donors' samples. The rearrangement joins TRBV15 to TRBJ2-5; there is no DNA to check the TCRdb D call of TRBD2. Sequencing input: memory CD8+ T cells from blood. The chain's CDR3 is CATSNRREIRETQYF.